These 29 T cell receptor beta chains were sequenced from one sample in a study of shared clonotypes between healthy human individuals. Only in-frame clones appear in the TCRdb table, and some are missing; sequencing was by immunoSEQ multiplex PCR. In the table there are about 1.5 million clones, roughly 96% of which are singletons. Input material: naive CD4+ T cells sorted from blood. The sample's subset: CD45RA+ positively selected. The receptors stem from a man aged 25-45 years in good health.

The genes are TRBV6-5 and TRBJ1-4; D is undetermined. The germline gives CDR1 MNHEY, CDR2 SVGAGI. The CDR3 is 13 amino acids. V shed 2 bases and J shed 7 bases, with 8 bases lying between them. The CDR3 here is CASSYRAGEKLFF. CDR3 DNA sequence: TGTGCCAGCAGTTACCGGGCGGGTGAAAAACTGTTTTTT.

CDR3 nucleotides: TGTGCCAGCAGATCAAAGCTGAATCAGCCCCAGCATTTT. Translating gives CASRSKLNQPQHF. The V call is TRBV28, the J call TRBJ1-5; no reliable D call. Germline V gene sequence: CDR1 MDHEN, CDR2 SYDVKM. V dropped 6 bases and J dropped 4 bases, with 10 bases sitting between them. The CDR3 is 13 amino acids.

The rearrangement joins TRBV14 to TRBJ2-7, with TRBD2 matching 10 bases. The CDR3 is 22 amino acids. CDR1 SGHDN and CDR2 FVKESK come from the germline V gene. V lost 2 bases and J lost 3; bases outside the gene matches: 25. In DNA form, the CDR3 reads TGTGCCAGCAGCCAATTGTCCGGTGGGACTAGCGCGTTCGGGCCTCCGGTCTACGAGCAGTACTTC. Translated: CASSQLSGGTSAFGPPVYEQYF. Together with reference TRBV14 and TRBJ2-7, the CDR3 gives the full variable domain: EAGVTQFPSHSVIEKGQTVTLRCDPISGHDNLYWYRRVMGKEIKFLLHFVKESKQDESGMPNNRFLAERTGGTYSTLKVQPAELEDSGVYFCASSQLSGGTSAFGPPVYEQYFGPGTRLTVT.

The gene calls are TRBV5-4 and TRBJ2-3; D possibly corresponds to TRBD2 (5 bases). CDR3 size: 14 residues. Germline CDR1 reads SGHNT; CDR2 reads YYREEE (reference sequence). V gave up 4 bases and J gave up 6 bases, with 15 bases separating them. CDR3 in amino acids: CASSEELLGDTQYF. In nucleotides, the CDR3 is TGTGCCAGCAGCGAGGAGCTACTAGGGGATACGCAGTATTTT. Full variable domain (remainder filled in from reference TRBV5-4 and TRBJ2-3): ETGVTQSPTHLIKTRGQQVTLRCSSQSGHNTVSWYQQALGQGPQFIFQYYREEENGRGNFPPRFSGLQFPNYSSELNVNALELDDSALYLCASSEELLGDTQYFGPGTRLTVL.

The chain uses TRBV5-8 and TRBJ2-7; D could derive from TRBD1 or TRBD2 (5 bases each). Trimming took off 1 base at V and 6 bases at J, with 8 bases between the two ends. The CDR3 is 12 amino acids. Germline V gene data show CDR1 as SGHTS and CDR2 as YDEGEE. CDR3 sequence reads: CASSLRGVEQYF. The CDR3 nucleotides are TGTGCCAGCAGCTTGAGAGGGGTCGAGCAGTACTTC.

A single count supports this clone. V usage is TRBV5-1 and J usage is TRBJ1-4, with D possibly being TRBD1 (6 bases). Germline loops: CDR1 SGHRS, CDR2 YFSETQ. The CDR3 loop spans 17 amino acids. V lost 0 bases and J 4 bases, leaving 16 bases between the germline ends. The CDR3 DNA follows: TGCGCCAGCAGCTTGGACCAGGGGCCTACCTTTAATGAAAAACTGTTTTTT. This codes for CASSLDQGPTFNEKLFF.

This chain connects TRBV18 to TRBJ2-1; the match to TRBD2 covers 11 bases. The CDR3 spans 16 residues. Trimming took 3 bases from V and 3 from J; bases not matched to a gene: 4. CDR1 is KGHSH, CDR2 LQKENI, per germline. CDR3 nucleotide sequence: TGTGCCAGCTCACCGAAGACTAGCGGGGTCTACAATGAGCAGTTCTTC. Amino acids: CASSPKTSGVYNEQFF.

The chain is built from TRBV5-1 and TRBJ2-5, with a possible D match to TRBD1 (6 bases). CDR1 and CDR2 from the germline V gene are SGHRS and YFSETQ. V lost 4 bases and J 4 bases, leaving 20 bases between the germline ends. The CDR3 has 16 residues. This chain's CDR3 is CASSPRGQGSPETQYF. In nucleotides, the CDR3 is TGCGCCAGCAGCCCCAGGGGACAAGGATCTCCAGAGACCCAGTACTTC.

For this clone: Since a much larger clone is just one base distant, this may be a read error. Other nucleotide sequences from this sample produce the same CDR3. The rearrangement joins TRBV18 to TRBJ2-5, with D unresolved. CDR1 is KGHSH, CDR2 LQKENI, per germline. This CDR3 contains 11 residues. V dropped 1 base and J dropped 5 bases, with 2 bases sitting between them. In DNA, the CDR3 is TGTGCCAGCTCACCACGGGAGACCCAGTACTTC. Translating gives CASSPRETQYF.

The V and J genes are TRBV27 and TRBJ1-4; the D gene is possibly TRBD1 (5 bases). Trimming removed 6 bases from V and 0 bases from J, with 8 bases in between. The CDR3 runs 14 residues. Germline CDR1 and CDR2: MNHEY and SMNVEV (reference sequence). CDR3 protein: CASSLTATNEKLFF. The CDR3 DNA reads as TGTGCCAGCAGCTTGACAGCAACTAATGAAAAACTGTTTTTT.

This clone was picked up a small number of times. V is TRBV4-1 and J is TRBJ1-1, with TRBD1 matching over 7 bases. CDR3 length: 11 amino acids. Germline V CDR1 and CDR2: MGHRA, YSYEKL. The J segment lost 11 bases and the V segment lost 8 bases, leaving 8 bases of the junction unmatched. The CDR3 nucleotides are TGCGCCAGCTCAGGGGGGGGCCAGGCTTTCTTT. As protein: CASSGGGQAFF.

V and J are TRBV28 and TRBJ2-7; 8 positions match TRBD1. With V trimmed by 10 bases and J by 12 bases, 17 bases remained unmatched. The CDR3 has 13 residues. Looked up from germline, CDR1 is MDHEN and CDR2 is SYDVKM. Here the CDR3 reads CAILRSQGAVWYF. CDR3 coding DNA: TGTGCCATCCTCCGGAGCCAGGGGGCCGTATGGTACTTC. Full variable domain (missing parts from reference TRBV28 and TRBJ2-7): DVKVTQSSRYLVKRTGEKVFLECVQDMDHENMFWYRQDPGLGLRLIYFSYDVKMKEKGDIPEGYSVSREKKERFSLILESASTNQTSMYLCAILRSQGAVWYFGPGTRLTVT.

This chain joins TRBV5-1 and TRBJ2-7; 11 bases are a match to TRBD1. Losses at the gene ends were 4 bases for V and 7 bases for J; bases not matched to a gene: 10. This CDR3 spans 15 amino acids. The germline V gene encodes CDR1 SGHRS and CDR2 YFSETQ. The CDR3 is CASSVNPGTGGEQYF. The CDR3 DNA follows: TGCGCCAGCAGCGTTAACCCTGGGACAGGGGGAGAGCAGTACTTC.

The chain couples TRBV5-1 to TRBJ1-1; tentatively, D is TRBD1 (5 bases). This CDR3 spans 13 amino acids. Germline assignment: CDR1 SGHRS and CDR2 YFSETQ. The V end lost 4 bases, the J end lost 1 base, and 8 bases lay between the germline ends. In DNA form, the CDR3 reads TGCGCCAGCAGCGTACAGGAGAACACTGAAGCTTTCTTT. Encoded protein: CASSVQENTEAFF.

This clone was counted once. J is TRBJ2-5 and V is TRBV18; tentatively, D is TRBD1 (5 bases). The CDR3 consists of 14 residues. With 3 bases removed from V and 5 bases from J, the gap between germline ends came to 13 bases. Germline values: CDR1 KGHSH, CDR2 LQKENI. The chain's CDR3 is CASSPREIGETQYF. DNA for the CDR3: TGTGCCAGCTCACCCAGGGAAATCGGTGAGACCCAGTACTTC.

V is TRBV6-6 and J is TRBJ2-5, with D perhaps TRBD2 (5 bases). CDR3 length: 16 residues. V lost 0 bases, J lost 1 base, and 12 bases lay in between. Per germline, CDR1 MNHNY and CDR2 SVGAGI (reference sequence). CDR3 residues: CASSYSRELSQETQYF. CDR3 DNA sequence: TGTGCCAGCAGTTACTCGAGGGAACTAAGCCAAGAGACCCAGTACTTC.

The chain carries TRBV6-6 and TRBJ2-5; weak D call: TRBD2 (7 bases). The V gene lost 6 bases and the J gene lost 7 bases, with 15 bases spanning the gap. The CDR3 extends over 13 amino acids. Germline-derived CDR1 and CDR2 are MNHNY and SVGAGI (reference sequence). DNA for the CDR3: TGTGCCAGCAGAGGGGGAGGGGAGTGGACCCAGTACTTC. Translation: CASRGGGEWTQYF.

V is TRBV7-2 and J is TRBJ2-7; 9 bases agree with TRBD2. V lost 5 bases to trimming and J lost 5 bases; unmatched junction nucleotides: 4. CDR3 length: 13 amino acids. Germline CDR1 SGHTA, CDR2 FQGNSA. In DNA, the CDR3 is TGTGCCAGCAGCCAAAGGACTAGCGACGAGCAGTACTTC. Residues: CASSQRTSDEQYF.

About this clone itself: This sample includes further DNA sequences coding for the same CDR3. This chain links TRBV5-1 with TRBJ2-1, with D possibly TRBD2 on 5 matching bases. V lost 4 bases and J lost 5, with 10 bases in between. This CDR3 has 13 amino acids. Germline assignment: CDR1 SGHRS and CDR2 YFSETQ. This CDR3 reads CASSPGLDNEQFF. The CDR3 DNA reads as TGCGCCAGCAGCCCCGGACTTGACAATGAGCAGTTCTTC.

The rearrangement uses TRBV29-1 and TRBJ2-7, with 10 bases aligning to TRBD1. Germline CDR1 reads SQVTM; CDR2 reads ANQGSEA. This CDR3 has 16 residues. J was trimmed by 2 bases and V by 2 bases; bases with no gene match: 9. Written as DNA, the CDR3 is TGCAGCGTTGAAAAAATACCGGGACAGGGGCCCTACGAGCAGTACTTC. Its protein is CSVEKIPGQGPYEQYF.

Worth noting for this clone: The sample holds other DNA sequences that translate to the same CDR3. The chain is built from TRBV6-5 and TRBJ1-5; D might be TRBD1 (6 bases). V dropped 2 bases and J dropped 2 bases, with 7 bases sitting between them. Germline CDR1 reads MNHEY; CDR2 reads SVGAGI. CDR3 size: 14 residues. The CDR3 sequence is CASSYAGGNQPQHF. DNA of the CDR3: TGTGCCAGCAGTTACGCAGGGGGCAATCAGCCCCAGCATTTT.

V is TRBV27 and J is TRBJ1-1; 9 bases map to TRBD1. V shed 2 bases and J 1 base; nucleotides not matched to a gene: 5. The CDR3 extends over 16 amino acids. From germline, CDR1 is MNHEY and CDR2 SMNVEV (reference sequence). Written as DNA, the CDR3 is TGTGCCAGCAGTTTACCTCCGGGACAGGGGAACACTGAAGCTTTCTTT. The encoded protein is CASSLPPGQGNTEAFF.

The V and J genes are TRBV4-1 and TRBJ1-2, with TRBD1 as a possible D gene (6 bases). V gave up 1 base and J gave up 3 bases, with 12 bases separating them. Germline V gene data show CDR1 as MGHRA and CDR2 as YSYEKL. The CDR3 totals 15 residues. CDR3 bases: TGCGCCAGCAGCCAAGTTTTGGGACAATACTATGGCTACACCTTC. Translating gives CASSQVLGQYYGYTF.

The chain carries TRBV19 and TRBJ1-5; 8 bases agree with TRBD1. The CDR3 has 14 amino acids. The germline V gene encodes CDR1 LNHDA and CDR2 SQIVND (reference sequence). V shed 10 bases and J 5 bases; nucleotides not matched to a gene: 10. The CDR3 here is CAISPGQGDQPQHF. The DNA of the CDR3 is TGTGCCATCTCGCCCGGACAGGGCGATCAGCCCCAGCATTTT.

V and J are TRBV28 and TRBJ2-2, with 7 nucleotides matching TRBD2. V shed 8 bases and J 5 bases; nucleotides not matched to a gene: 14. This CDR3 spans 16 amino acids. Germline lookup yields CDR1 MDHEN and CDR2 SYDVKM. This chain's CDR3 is CASSRGDILLTGELFF. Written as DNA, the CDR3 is TGTGCCAGCTCCCGGGGGGATATCCTCCTTACCGGGGAGCTGTTTTTT.

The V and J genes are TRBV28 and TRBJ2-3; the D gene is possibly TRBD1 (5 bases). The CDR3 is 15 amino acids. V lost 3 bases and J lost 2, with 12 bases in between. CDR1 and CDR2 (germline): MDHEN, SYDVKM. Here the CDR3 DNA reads TGTGCCAGCAGTTTGATCAGGGCCAACACAGATACGCAGTATTTT. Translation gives CASSLIRANTDTQYF.

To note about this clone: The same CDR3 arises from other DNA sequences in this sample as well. CDR3 sequence: CATSRGNTGELFF. The CDR3 region has the DNA TGTGCCACCAGCAGGGGCAACACCGGGGAGCTGTTTTTT. V usage is TRBV15 and J usage is TRBJ2-2; the D is unclear. Trimming cost V 3 bases and J 2 bases, with 4 bases left between them. The CDR3 covers 13 residues. The germline V gene encodes CDR1 LNHNV and CDR2 YYDKDF (reference sequence).

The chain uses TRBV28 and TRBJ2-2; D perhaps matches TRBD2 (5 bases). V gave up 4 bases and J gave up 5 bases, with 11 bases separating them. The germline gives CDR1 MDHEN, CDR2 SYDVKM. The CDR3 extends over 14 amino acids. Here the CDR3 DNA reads TGTGCCAGCAGTTGGTCTAGCAGTACCGGGGAGCTGTTTTTT. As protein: CASSWSSSTGELFF.

The chain's CDR3 is CASGSGTEAFF. In nucleotides, the CDR3 is TGTGCTAGTGGTTCGGGTACTGAAGCTTTCTTT. The rearrangement joins TRBV12-5 to TRBJ1-1; D is unresolved. The length of the CDR3 is 11 residues. In germline, CDR1 is LGHNT, CDR2 FRNRAP. V lost 4 bases and J lost 5, with 5 bases in between.